The 14 T cell receptor beta chains in this list originate from one sample, sequenced in a study of blood T cell repertoires in COVID-19. Only in-frame clones appear in the TCRdb table, and some are missing; sequencing was by immunoSEQ multiplex PCR. The table lists 200,000 to 250,000 clones, roughly 84% of them singletons. Sequencing was carried out using peripheral blood. The origin of the receptors is a woman older than 75 with acute or convalescent COVID-19.

The chain couples TRBV4-3 to TRBJ1-3; maybe TRBD1 (5 bases). In germline, CDR1 is LGHNA, CDR2 YSLEER. There are 18 residues in the CDR3. V was pared by 0 bases and J by 0 bases, with 15 bases between. DNA for the CDR3: TGCGCCAGCAGCCAAGACTTGACAGTTCTCCTCTCTGGAAACACCATATATTTT. Protein: CASSQDLTVLLSGNTIYF.

J is TRBJ2-1 and V is TRBV7-2; D unclear. The V end lost 1 base, the J end lost 5 bases, and 9 bases lay between the germline ends. CDR3 length: 14 residues. Per the germline V gene, CDR1 is SGHTA and CDR2 is FQGNSA. The CDR3 here is CASSLVIRNNEQFF. The CDR3 coding sequence is TGTGCCAGCAGCTTAGTGATTAGAAACAATGAGCAGTTCTTC.

In this sample, this clone turned up a few times. The chain has TRBV4-2 and TRBJ2-7; 13 nucleotides agree with TRBD2. The germline V gene has CDR1 LGHNA and CDR2 YNFKEQ. After removal of 0 bases from V and 11 bases from J, the junction contained 10 bases not matched to a gene. This CDR3 has 16 residues. CDR3 sequence reads: CASSQDQTSGGAEKYF. The CDR3 DNA reads as TGTGCCAGCAGCCAAGATCAAACTAGCGGGGGGGCAGAGAAGTACTTC.

The rearrangement joins TRBV7-2 to TRBJ1-1; TRBD1 might be the D (6 bases). CDR1 and CDR2 (germline): SGHTA, FQGNSA. The CDR3 has 13 amino acids. V lost 5 bases and J 7 bases, leaving 14 bases between the germline ends. The CDR3 region is CASSPSGGFEAFF. DNA for the CDR3: TGTGCCAGCAGCCCCTCGGGGGGCTTTGAAGCTTTCTTT.

As regards this clone: Other DNA sequences in this specimen translate into the identical CDR3. The chain uses TRBV20-1 and TRBJ1-1; 7 bases align to TRBD1. J lost 5 bases, V lost 5 bases, and 2 bases had no gene match. This CDR3 has 11 amino acids. Germline assignment: CDR1 DFQATT and CDR2 SNEGSKA (reference sequence). The CDR3 sequence: CSASGGTEAFF. CDR3 nucleotides: TGCAGTGCTTCAGGGGGTACTGAAGCTTTCTTT.

The V and J genes are TRBV6-1 and TRBJ1-1; D call uncertain. The CDR3 covers 14 residues. V was shortened by 2 bases and J by 7 bases, with 14 bases between the two germline ends. Germline V gives CDR1 MNHNS, CDR2 SASEGT. The CDR3 nucleotides are TGTGCCAGCAGTGAAAGGGCAGGAGGGAGTGAAGCTTTCTTT. This translates into CASSERAGGSEAFF.

The V call is TRBV28, the J call TRBJ1-5; a weak D match, TRBD1 (6 bases). V was cut by 3 bases and J by 2 bases, with 11 bases left in between. The CDR3 length is 15 residues. The germline gives CDR1 MDHEN, CDR2 SYDVKM. In DNA form, the CDR3 reads TGTGCCAGCAGTTTCGGGGGGCTCGGCAATCAGCCCCAGCATTTT. Translated, it gives CASSFGGLGNQPQHF.

The rearrangement uses TRBV28 and TRBJ2-2; D is uncertain. The CDR3 runs 13 residues. Germline assignment: CDR1 MDHEN and CDR2 SYDVKM. V dropped 6 bases and J dropped 8 bases, with 13 bases sitting between them. The CDR3: CASSLLTAGELFF. In nucleotides, the CDR3 is TGTGCCAGCAGCTTACTGACTGCGGGGGAGCTGTTTTTT.

The gene calls are TRBV5-1 and TRBJ2-7; tentatively, D is TRBD2 (6 bases). Germline lookup yields CDR1 SGHRS and CDR2 YFSETQ. The CDR3 loop spans 15 amino acids. V gave up 4 bases and J gave up 4 bases, with 18 bases separating them. CDR3 DNA: TGCGCCAGCAGCACTACCGCGGGAAGACAATACGAGCAGTACTTC. The encoded protein is CASSTTAGRQYEQYF.

The chain joins TRBV5-1 to TRBJ1-4, with D hard to call. This CDR3 comprises 15 residues. V lost 4 bases and J lost 3, with 13 bases in between. In germline, CDR1 is SGHRS, CDR2 YFSETQ. CDR3: CASSLLGVANEKLFF. The CDR3 coding sequence is TGCGCCAGCAGCCTTCTCGGGGTAGCTAATGAAAAACTGTTTTTT.

The CDR3 spells CSVGSTGGGEQYF. CDR3 DNA sequence: TGCAGCGTTGGGTCAACAGGGGGCGGCGAGCAGTACTTC. The chain has TRBV29-1 and TRBJ2-7; 9 bases are shared with TRBD1. V lost 4 bases, J lost 6 bases, and 7 bases stayed unmatched. Per the germline V gene, CDR1 is SQVTM and CDR2 is ANQGSEA. The CDR3 has 13 amino acids.

This clone showed up just once. The rearrangement uses TRBV18 and TRBJ2-7, with D maybe TRBD2 (5 bases). V shed 1 base and J shed 3 bases, with 13 bases lying between them. The CDR3 loop spans 15 amino acids. Per the germline V gene, CDR1 is KGHSH and CDR2 is LQKENI. The CDR3 region is CASSPRVGGGYEQYF. As DNA, the CDR3 is TGTGCCAGCTCACCACGAGTCGGAGGTGGCTACGAGCAGTACTTC.

The chain couples TRBV29-1 to TRBJ2-1; D remains unclear. V was trimmed by 3 bases and J by 2 bases, leaving 8 bases between them. The CDR3 totals 13 residues. Germline loops: CDR1 SQVTM, CDR2 ANQGSEA. The CDR3 DNA sequence: TGCAGCGTTGATCTGCGAGCCTACAATGAGCAGTTCTTC. It encodes CSVDLRAYNEQFF.

The CDR3 here is CASRPPVLETQYF. As DNA, the CDR3 is TGTGCCAGCAGACCCCCGGTCCTTGAGACCCAGTACTTC. The chain employs TRBV7-2 and TRBJ2-5; no clear D gene. The germline V and J ends were trimmed by 6 bases and 5 bases, with 13 bases remaining between them. The CDR3 runs 13 residues. Germline loops: CDR1 SGHTA, CDR2 FQGNSA.